This TCR beta chain stems from a study of blood T cell repertoires in COVID-19. Turning to the study itself: COVID-19 samples from acute and convalescent phases originated in the United States, Italy and Spain. PBMCs, B-cell-depleted T cells, or T cells were the source of the cDNA or gDNA that made up the material.

A few counts support this clone. Other DNA sequences from this sample encode an identical CDR3 as well. Original processing methods: Estimates of nucleated cell counts were drawn from the amplification of reference gene primers. The data were produced by immunoSEQ multiplex PCR, yet TCRdb's version contains in-frame clones alone and is incomplete. That table is the source of V, J and clone size, and D and trimming were worked out from the DNA. The table shows approximately 140,000 clones, with roughly 78% occurring only once. CDR3 length: 15 amino acids. With V trimmed by 4 bases and J by 0 bases, 4 bases remained unmatched. Germline lookup yields CDR1 KGHDR and CDR2 SFDVKD.

The chain has TRBV24-1 and TRBJ2-5; TRBD1 matches at 7 bases. Sequencing was done on a sample of peripheral blood. The receptor was derived from a man in his 60s with acute or convalescent COVID-19. This chain's CDR3 is CATSDPDRYQETQYF. In DNA form, the CDR3 reads TGTGCCACCAGTGACCCGGACAGGTACCAAGAGACCCAGTACTTC.